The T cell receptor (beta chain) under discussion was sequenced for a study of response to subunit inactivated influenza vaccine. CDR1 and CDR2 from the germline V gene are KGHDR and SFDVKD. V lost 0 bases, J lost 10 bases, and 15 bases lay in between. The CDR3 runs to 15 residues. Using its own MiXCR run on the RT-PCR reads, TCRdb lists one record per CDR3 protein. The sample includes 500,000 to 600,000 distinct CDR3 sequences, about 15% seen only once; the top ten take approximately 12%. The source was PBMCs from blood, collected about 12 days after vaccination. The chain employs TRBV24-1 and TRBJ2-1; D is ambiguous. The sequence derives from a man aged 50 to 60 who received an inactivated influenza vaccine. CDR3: CATSDLARPTQEQFF. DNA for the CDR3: TGTGCCACCAGTGATTTGGCCAGGCCAACTCAGGAGCAGTTCTTC.